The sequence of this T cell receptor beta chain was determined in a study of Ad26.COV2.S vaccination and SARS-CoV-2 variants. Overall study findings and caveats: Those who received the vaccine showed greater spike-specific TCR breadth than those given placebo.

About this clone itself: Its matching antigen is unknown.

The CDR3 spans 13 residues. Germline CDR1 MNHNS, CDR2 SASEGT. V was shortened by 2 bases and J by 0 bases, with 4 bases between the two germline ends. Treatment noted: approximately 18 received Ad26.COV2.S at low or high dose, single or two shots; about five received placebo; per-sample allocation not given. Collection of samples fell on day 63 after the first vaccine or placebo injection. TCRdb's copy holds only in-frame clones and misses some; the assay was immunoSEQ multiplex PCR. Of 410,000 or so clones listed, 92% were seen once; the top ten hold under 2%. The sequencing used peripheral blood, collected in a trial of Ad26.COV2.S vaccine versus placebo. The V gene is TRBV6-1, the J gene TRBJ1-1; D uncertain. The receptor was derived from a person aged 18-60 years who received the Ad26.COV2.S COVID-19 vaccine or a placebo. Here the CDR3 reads CASSEIMNTEAFF. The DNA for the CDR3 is TGTGCCAGCAGTGAAATCATGAACACTGAAGCTTTCTTT.